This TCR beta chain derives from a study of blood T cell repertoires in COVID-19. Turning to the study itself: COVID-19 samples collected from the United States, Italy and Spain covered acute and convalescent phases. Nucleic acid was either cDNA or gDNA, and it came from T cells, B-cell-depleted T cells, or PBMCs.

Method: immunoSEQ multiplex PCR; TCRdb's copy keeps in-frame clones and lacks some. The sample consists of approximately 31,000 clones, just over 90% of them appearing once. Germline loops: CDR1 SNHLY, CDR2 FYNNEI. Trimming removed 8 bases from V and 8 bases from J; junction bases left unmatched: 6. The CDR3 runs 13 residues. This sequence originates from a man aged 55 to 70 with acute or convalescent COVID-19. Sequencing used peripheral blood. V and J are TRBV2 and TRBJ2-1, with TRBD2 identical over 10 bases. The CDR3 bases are TGTGCCAGCCGGACTAGCGGAGGCCATGAGCAGTTCTTC. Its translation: CASRTSGGHEQFF.